The TCR beta chain described here comes from a study of naive and memory T cell subsets. Germline assignment: CDR1 SGHTA and CDR2 FQGNSA. The length of the CDR3 is 15 residues. Trimming took off 2 bases at V and 2 bases at J, with 13 bases between the two ends. The sample holds many counts of this clonotype. An equimolar mix of two oligonucleotides served as the beta constant-region primer for TRBC1 and TRBC2. Each CDR3 protein is one row after TCRdb ran MiXCR on the UMI-ligation and nested PCR reads. This sample carries 84,000 or so distinct CDR3 sequences, over 7% of them seen once, and the ten largest clones take more than 1.5%.

The chain is built from TRBV7-2 and TRBJ2-7; D perhaps matches TRBD2 (5 bases). The specimen sequenced was central memory CD4+ T cells from blood. The TCR was taken from a human donor in good health. This CDR3 reads CASSLQADITYEQYF. The CDR3 DNA follows: TGTGCCAGCAGCTTACAAGCGGATATCACCTACGAGCAGTACTTC.